The 9 T cell receptor beta chains presented below share a single source sample, sequenced in a study of control samples from healthy donors and cancer patients. Assay used: immunoSEQ multiplex PCR; TCRdb lists only in-frame clones, some missing. Of 40,000 to 50,000 clones listed, roughly 94% are singletons. Sequenced sample: blood. All receptors come from a man aged 60-69 years in good health.

The V call is TRBV28, the J call TRBJ2-7; D might be TRBD2 (6 bases). Germline CDR1 reads MDHEN; CDR2 reads SYDVKM. The CDR3 loop spans 15 amino acids. Trimming pared 5 bases from V and 1 base from J, leaving 15 bases between. CDR3 amino acids: CASSPLAADSYEQYF. CDR3 bases: TGTGCCAGCAGTCCCTTAGCGGCCGATTCCTACGAGCAGTACTTC.

The chain links TRBV12-5 to TRBJ1-2, with D possibly being TRBD1 (5 bases). CDR1 is LGHNT and CDR2 is FRNRAP in the germline V gene. This CDR3 has 15 amino acids. The V and J ends lost 1 base and 4 bases respectively, with 13 bases between them. The CDR3 sequence is CASGLGRVDSYGYTF. In nucleotides, the CDR3 is TGTGCTAGTGGTTTGGGACGGGTAGACAGCTATGGCTACACCTTC.

This sequence joins TRBV10-3 and TRBJ2-2, with a tentative D call TRBD1 (7 bases). This CDR3 spans 16 amino acids. V was cut by 0 bases and J by 2 bases, with 10 bases left in between. Germline lookup yields CDR1 ENHRY and CDR2 SYGVKD. The CDR3 sequence is CAISESGGGNTGELFF. The CDR3 nucleotides read TGTGCCATCAGTGAGTCAGGAGGGGGCAACACCGGGGAGCTGTTTTTT.

The genes are TRBV19 and TRBJ2-6; D not certain. CDR1 LNHDA and CDR2 SQIVND come from the germline V gene (reference sequence). The CDR3 consists of 13 residues. V was shortened by 7 bases and J by 2 bases, with 6 bases between the two germline ends. This CDR3 reads CASNPPGANVLTF. Written as DNA, the CDR3 is TGTGCCAGTAATCCCCCTGGGGCCAACGTCCTGACTTTC.

J is TRBJ2-7 and V is TRBV11-2, with a possible D match to TRBD1 (5 bases). CDR1 is SGHAT, CDR2 FQNNGV, per germline. Trimming took 2 bases from V and 2 from J, leaving 10 bases between them. There are 14 residues in the CDR3. The CDR3 region is CASSLSRQPYEQYF. The CDR3 DNA sequence: TGTGCCAGCAGCTTAAGTAGACAGCCCTACGAGCAGTACTTC.

The chain couples TRBV7-9 to TRBJ2-2; no clear D. The CDR3 runs 13 residues. Per germline, CDR1 SEHNR and CDR2 FQNEAQ (reference sequence). The V gene lost 5 bases and the J gene lost 0 bases, with 4 bases spanning the gap. This CDR3 is CASSRTNTGELFF. DNA for the CDR3: TGTGCCAGCAGCCGAACGAACACCGGGGAGCTGTTTTTT.

J is TRBJ2-5 and V is TRBV21-1; whether TRBD2, the table's D call, matches the DNA was not checked. TRBV21-1 is a pseudogene locus. The CDR3 extends over 17 amino acids. The CDR3 sequence is CASSKALCFWGEETQYF. Here the CDR3 DNA reads TGTGCCAGCAGCAAAGCGCTTTGCTTTTGGGGGGAGGAGACCCAGTACTTC.

This rearrangement joins TRBV18 to TRBJ2-5; 11 bases are shared with TRBD2. The CDR3 covers 15 residues. From germline, CDR1 is KGHSH and CDR2 LQKENI. Trimming removed 0 bases from V and 5 bases from J; junction bases left unmatched: 2. The CDR3: CASSPPSGRGETQYF. In DNA, the CDR3 is TGTGCCAGCTCACCACCTAGCGGGAGGGGTGAGACCCAGTACTTC.

This clone has a handful of counts. The rearrangement uses TRBV7-6 and TRBJ2-2; maybe TRBD1 (6 bases). V gave up 2 bases and J gave up 0 bases, with 13 bases separating them. This CDR3 contains 17 residues. Germline V lookup: CDR1 SGHVS, CDR2 FNYEAQ. The CDR3 sequence is CASSLLSGTTNTGELFF. Here the CDR3 DNA reads TGTGCCAGCAGCTTACTCTCTGGGACAACGAACACCGGGGAGCTGTTTTTT.